This T cell receptor (beta chain) originates from a study of blood T cell repertoires in COVID-19. Study background: Samples came from the United States, Italy and Spain, spanning acute and convalescent COVID-19.

Germline CDR1 LNHNV, CDR2 YYDKDF (reference sequence). The trim removed 0 bases at V and 8 bases at J, leaving 10 bases unmatched. The CDR3 covers 16 residues. Source study methods: Cell counts per sample came from amplifying reference gene primers. Some clones are missing from TCRdb's copy, which holds only in-frame ones; the method was immunoSEQ multiplex PCR. D and trimming were read from the DNA, whereas the V and J calls and clone size are those reported in that table. The sample yields about 240,000 clones, more than 75% seen once. The sequence derives from a woman younger than 45 who had recovered from COVID-19. The chain links TRBV15 to TRBJ2-1, with 7 bases that match TRBD2. Material for sequencing was peripheral blood. Here the CDR3 DNA reads TGTGCCACCAGCAGAGATCTGGCGGGGGTGATCCATGAGCAGTTCTTC. Translating gives CATSRDLAGVIHEQFF.